This TCR beta chain is from a study of post-analysis software for immune sequencing data. For the study at large: Relapsing-remitting, secondary progressive and progressive-relapsing courses of multiple sclerosis were included.

The CDR3 length is 13 residues. V lost 1 base, J lost 7 bases, and 8 bases lay in between. Presence of unique molecular identifiers characterized the TCR beta cDNA libraries. Some 540,000 cDNA molecules were obtained from roughly 0.93 to 9.6 million T cells. TCRdb re-called the PCR reads through MiXCR, storing one row per CDR3 protein. Of about 810,000 distinct CDR3 sequences listed, roughly 50% were seen once; the top ten hold approximately 4.5%. General study points: Multiple sclerosis patients showed significantly lower normalized Chao1 diversity than controls did. About five TRBV segments were more frequent in patients than controls; TRBV5-6, TRBV5-1 and TRBV20-1 belonged to this group.

Only a few counts were recorded for this clonotype. Its antigen remains unknown. The clonotype was recovered from a girl aged 5 to 17 with multiple sclerosis. Sequenced sample: blood. The rearrangement joins TRBV12-3 or TRBV12-4 to TRBJ1-5; D ambiguous. Here the CDR3 DNA reads TGTGCCAGCAGTTTAGATGACGGCCAGCCCCAGCATTTT. The encoded protein is CASSLDDGQPQHF.